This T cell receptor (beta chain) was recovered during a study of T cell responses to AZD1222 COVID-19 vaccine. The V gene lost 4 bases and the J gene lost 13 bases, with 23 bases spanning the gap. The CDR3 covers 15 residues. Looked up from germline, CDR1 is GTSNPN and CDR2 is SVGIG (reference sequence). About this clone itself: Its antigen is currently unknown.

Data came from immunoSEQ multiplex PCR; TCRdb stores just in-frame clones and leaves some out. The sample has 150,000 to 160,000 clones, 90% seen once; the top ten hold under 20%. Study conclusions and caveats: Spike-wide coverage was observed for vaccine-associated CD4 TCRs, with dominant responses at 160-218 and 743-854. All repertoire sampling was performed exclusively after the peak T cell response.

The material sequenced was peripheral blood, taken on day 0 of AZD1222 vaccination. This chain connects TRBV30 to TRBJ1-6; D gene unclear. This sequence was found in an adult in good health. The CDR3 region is CAWTPGLRRRGPLHF. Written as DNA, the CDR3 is TGTGCCTGGACCCCCGGACTCCGCAGAAGAGGGCCCCTCCACTTT. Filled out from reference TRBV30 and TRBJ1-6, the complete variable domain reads SQTIHQWPATLVQPVGSPLSLECTVEGTSNPNLYWYRQAAGRGLQLLFYSVGIGQISSEVPQNLSASRPQDRQFILSSKKLLLSDSGFYLCAWTPGLRRRGPLHFGNGTRLTVT.